One sample yielded the 8 T cell receptor beta chains listed below, sequenced in a study of blood T cell repertoires in COVID-19. Measured with immunoSEQ multiplex PCR; TCRdb has only the in-frame clones, and not every one. In the table there are about 240,000 clones, about four fifths of which are singletons. Sequences were obtained from PBMCs or T cells enriched from blood (not recorded which). The receptor set was obtained from a woman between 40 and 55 years old who had been exposed to COVID-19.

This clone was detected only once. In the same sample, other DNA sequences code for this CDR3. The gene calls are TRBV24-1 and TRBJ2-2; 7 positions agree with TRBD2. With V trimmed by 4 bases and J by 5 bases, 3 bases remained unmatched. Germline V CDR1 and CDR2: KGHDR, SFDVKD. This CDR3 contains 14 residues. The CDR3 protein is CATSDPGGTGELFF. The CDR3 coding sequence is TGTGCCACCAGTGACCCCGGGGGGACCGGGGAGCTGTTTTTT.

The CDR3 bases are TGTGCCAGCACCGCCGGGACAGGAGACGGAAACACCATATATTTT. Its translation: CASTAGTGDGNTIYF. The rearrangement joins TRBV6-5 to TRBJ1-3, with TRBD1 matching over 8 bases. The germline V gene encodes CDR1 MNHEY and CDR2 SVGAGI. This CDR3 has 15 amino acids. J lost 4 bases, V lost 7 bases, and 9 bases had no gene match.

The chain is built from TRBV4-1 and TRBJ1-2; TRBD1 might be the D (6 bases). CDR3 length: 14 amino acids. CDR1 and CDR2 from the germline V gene are MGHRA and YSYEKL. Trimming cost V 3 bases and J 8 bases, with 16 bases left between them. The CDR3 DNA reads TGCGCCAGCAGCCAGACCGGGACAAGTACGGGCTACACCTTC. Protein sequence: CASSQTGTSTGYTF.

The chain uses TRBV30 and TRBJ2-3; D is possibly TRBD2 (5 bases). V was pared by 2 bases and J by 2 bases, with 11 bases between. The CDR3 has 14 residues. CDR1 and CDR2 (germline): GTSNPN, SVGIG (reference sequence). CDR3 amino acids: CAWSLPAATDTQYF. CDR3 nucleotide sequence: TGTGCCTGGAGTCTTCCAGCGGCCACAGATACGCAGTATTTT.

The chain carries TRBV3-1 (or the pseudogene TRBV3-2) and TRBJ1-5, with D possibly TRBD1 on 5 matching bases. CDR3 length: 14 residues. Between the trimmed V and J ends, which lost 1 base and 4 bases, there was a span of 8 bases. Germline CDR1 and CDR2: LGHDT and YNNKEL (reference sequence). Written as DNA, the CDR3 is TGTGCCAGCAGCCAAGGGGGGGGTAATCAGCCCCAGCATTTT. This gives the protein CASSQGGGNQPQHF.

This chain joins TRBV5-1 and TRBJ1-5; D perhaps matches TRBD1 (5 bases). The CDR3 runs to 14 residues. Germline V gene sequence: CDR1 SGHRS, CDR2 YFSETQ. The ends were cut back, 4 bases at V and 5 bases at J, with 13 bases in the middle. CDR3 nucleotide sequence: TGCGCCAGCAGCCTCACTCCGGGGGATCAGCCCCAGCATTTT. This translates into CASSLTPGDQPQHF.

J is TRBJ1-3 and V is TRBV7-9; 8 positions match TRBD1. With V trimmed by 3 bases and J by 4 bases, 8 bases remained unmatched. Looked up from germline, CDR1 is SEHNR and CDR2 is FQNEAQ (reference sequence). There are 16 residues in the CDR3. The CDR3 sequence: CASSLGTGSRGNTIYF. The DNA of the CDR3 is TGTGCCAGCAGCTTGGGGACAGGCAGCCGGGGAAACACCATATATTTT. Together with reference TRBV7-9 and TRBJ1-3, the CDR3 gives the full variable domain: DTGVSQNPRHKITKRGQNVTFRCDPISEHNRLYWYRQTLGQGPEFLTYFQNEAQLEKSRLLSDRFSAERPKGSFSTLEIQRTEQGDSAMYLCASSLGTGSRGNTIYFGEGSWLTVV.

This rearrangement joins TRBV7-6 to TRBJ2-1, with 11 nucleotides matching TRBD1. The germline gives CDR1 SGHVS, CDR2 FNYEAQ. There are 18 residues in the CDR3. Trimming at V came to 2 bases and at J to 8 bases, leaving 14 bases not matched to a gene. CDR3: CASSLMDRGRFSNDEQFF. The DNA for the CDR3 is TGTGCCAGCAGCTTAATGGACAGGGGGCGCTTTAGTAACGATGAGCAGTTCTTC.